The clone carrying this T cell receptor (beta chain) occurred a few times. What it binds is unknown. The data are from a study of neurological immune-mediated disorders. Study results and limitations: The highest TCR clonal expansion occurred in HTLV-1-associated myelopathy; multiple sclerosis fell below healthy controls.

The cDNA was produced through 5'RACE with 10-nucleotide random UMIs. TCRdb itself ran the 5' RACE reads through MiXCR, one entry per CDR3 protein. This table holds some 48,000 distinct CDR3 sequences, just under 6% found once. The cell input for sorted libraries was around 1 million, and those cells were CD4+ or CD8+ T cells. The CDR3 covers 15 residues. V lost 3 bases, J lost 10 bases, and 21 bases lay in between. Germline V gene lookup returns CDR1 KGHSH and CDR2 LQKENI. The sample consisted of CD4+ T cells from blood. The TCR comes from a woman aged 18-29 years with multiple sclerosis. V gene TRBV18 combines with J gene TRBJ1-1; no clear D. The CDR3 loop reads CASSPRDPAVLRAFF. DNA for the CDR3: TGTGCCAGCTCACCCCGAGACCCCGCGGTTCTAAGAGCTTTCTTT.